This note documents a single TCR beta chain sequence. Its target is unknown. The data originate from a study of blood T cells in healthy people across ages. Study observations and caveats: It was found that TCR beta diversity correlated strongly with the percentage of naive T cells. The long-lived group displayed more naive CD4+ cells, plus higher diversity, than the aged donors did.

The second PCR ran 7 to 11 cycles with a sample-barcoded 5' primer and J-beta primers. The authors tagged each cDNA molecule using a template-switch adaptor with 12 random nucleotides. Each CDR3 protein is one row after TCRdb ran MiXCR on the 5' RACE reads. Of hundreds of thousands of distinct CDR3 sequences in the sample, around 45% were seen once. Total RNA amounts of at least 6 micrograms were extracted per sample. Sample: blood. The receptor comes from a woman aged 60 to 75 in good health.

The CDR3 reads CSVDDGSRDEQFF. CDR3 bases: TGCAGCGTTGATGACGGGAGTAGAGATGAGCAGTTCTTC. This chain links TRBV29-1 with TRBJ2-1; D is possibly TRBD2 (6 bases). Trimming removed 3 bases at V and 8 bases at J, with 14 bases between. The CDR3 sequence is 13 residues long. CDR1 is SQVTM and CDR2 is ANQGSEA in the germline V gene.